A single sample is the source of the 20 T cell receptor beta chains below, sequenced in a study of CXCR3 chemokines and chemotherapy response in bladder cancer. Using its own MiXCR run on the PCR reads, TCRdb lists one record per CDR3 protein. This repertoire shows roughly 2,200 distinct CDR3 sequences, about 16% found once; its top ten account for 20% to 25%. The specimen was obtained from a patient whose treatment included neoadjuvant chemotherapy. The source is a human donor with bladder cancer that responded to neoadjuvant chemotherapy.

In its sample, this clonotype was seen many times. The V and J genes are TRBV6-5 and TRBJ2-7; D perhaps matches TRBD1 (5 bases). Germline V gene sequence: CDR1 MNHEY, CDR2 SVGAGI. The CDR3 has 13 residues. Trimming stripped 2 bases from V and 3 bases from J, with 8 bases between. The CDR3 DNA is TGTGCCAGCAGTTACGGCGACAGCTACGAGCAGTACTTC. It translates to CASSYGDSYEQYF.

This clonotype has at least ten counts. The V gene is TRBV27, the J gene TRBJ1-2; 8 bases are a match to TRBD1. Germline CDR1 MNHEY, CDR2 SMNVEV (reference sequence). The junction had 7 bases not matched to a gene; V was cut back by 5 bases and J by 8 bases. The CDR3 length is 13 residues. This CDR3 is CASSEKDRDGYTF. In DNA form, the CDR3 reads TGTGCCAGCAGTGAGAAGGACAGGGACGGCTACACCTTC.

This clonotype was detected many times. The chain uses TRBV27 and TRBJ2-1; the D gene is possibly TRBD1 (7 bases). This CDR3 has 14 amino acids. V dropped 7 bases and J dropped 6 bases, with 16 bases sitting between them. The germline CDR1 and CDR2 sequences are MNHEY and SMNVEV (reference sequence). CDR3 bases: TGTGCCAGCACAGGGGGGCCTGTATTCAATGAGCAGTTCTTC. Translating it yields CASTGGPVFNEQFF.

This clonotype qualifies as medium-sized. This chain connects TRBV27 to TRBJ1-5; 7 bases agree with TRBD1. The CDR3 spans 14 residues. Trimming removed 2 bases from V and 5 bases from J; junction bases left unmatched: 3. Germline values: CDR1 MNHEY, CDR2 SMNVEV (reference sequence). The chain's CDR3 is CASSLKGGHQPQHF. As DNA, the CDR3 is TGTGCCAGCAGTTTAAAAGGGGGCCATCAGCCCCAGCATTTT.

This clonotype is labeled as large. The J gene is TRBJ2-1, the V gene TRBV6-2 or TRBV6-3; D ambiguous. The germline V gene has CDR1 MNHEY and CDR2 SVGEGT. This CDR3 has 14 amino acids. V was cut by 5 bases and J by 3 bases, with 11 bases left in between. The CDR3 loop reads CASSTIGFYNEQFF. As DNA, the CDR3 is TGTGCCAGCAGTACCATAGGGTTCTACAATGAGCAGTTCTTC.

This clonotype was counted ten times or more. This chain connects TRBV7-9 to TRBJ1-1; a weak D match, TRBD1 (6 bases). CDR1 and CDR2 (germline): SEHNR, FQNEAQ (reference sequence). V was clipped by 8 bases and J by 12 bases, with 13 bases between them. The CDR3 has 10 residues. CDR3 residues: CASGGTRPFF. The CDR3 region has the DNA TGTGCCAGCGGGGGGACACGGCCTTTCTTT.

In its sample, this clonotype ranks as medium-sized. V usage is TRBV29-1 and J usage is TRBJ2-3; TRBD2 matches 8 bases. Germline V gene sequence: CDR1 SQVTM, CDR2 ANQGSEA. The CDR3 is 14 amino acids. Trimming removed 4 bases from V and 2 bases from J; junction bases left unmatched: 5. The CDR3 coding sequence is TGCAGCGTTGCTACTAGCGGACTCACAGATACGCAGTATTTT. It translates to CSVATSGLTDTQYF.

V gene TRBV6-6 combines with J gene TRBJ1-6; the match to TRBD1 covers 8 bases. Looked up from germline, CDR1 is MNHNY and CDR2 is SVGAGI (reference sequence). Losses at the gene ends were 6 bases for V and 10 bases for J; bases not matched to a gene: 8. This CDR3 has 14 amino acids. The CDR3 DNA sequence: TGTGCCAGCAGCCCGGACAGGGAAATATCACCCCTCCACTTT. This translates into CASSPDREISPLHF.

Relative to its sample, this clonotype is hyperexpanded. V usage is TRBV19 and J usage is TRBJ2-1, with 11 bases lining up with TRBD2. There are 15 residues in the CDR3. V trimming: 5 bases; J trimming: 4 bases; junction bases outside the gene matches: 4. The V gene's germline CDR1 is LNHDA and CDR2 SQIVND (reference sequence). The CDR3 sequence is CASSQTSGSYNEQFF. CDR3 DNA sequence: TGTGCCAGTAGTCAAACTAGCGGGAGTTACAATGAGCAGTTCTTC.

This clonotype was seen many times. The chain links TRBV20-1 to TRBJ2-1; the match to TRBD2 covers 8 bases. The CDR3 runs 14 residues. CDR1 is DFQATT and CDR2 is SNEGSKA in the germline V gene (reference sequence). The J segment lost 3 bases and the V segment lost 4 bases, leaving 5 bases of the junction unmatched. In DNA form, the CDR3 reads TGCAGTGCTATTTACAGCGGGGGCTACAATGAGCAGTTCTTC. This codes for CSAIYSGGYNEQFF.

This clonotype is termed medium-sized. This chain links TRBV6-6 with TRBJ1-4; D possibly corresponds to TRBD1 (5 bases). V was trimmed by 2 bases and J by 8 bases, leaving 6 bases between them. Germline V gene data show CDR1 as MNHNY and CDR2 as SVGAGI (reference sequence). The CDR3 is made up of 12 amino acids. CDR3 loop: CASSYRDEKLFF. The CDR3 nucleotides read TGTGCCAGCAGTTACAGGGACGAAAAACTGTTTTTT.

This clonotype counts as large. The CDR3 here is CSVDGLAGAATDTQYF. CDR3 coding DNA: TGCAGCGTCGATGGACTAGCGGGGGCCGCGACAGATACGCAGTATTTT. The rearrangement uses TRBV29-1 and TRBJ2-3, with TRBD2 matching 13 bases. The germline CDR1 and CDR2 sequences are SQVTM and ANQGSEA. This CDR3 is 16 amino acids long. The V and J ends lost 6 bases and 3 bases, in that order; junction bases with no gene match: 9.

This clonotype showed up many times. The rearrangement joins TRBV11-2 to TRBJ1-5; D possibly corresponds to TRBD1 (6 bases). The CDR3 length is 16 residues. The V and J ends lost 4 bases and 3 bases respectively, with 16 bases between them. Germline lookup yields CDR1 SGHAT and CDR2 FQNNGV. The CDR3 nucleotides read TGTGCCAGCAGCTCCAGTGGGGGCAGAAACAATCAGCCCCAGCATTTT. Its protein product is CASSSSGGRNNQPQHF.

This clonotype was recorded at least ten times. The CDR3 reads CASSMIEQVGNQPQHF. CDR3 bases: TGTGCCAGTAGTATGATCGAACAGGTAGGCAATCAGCCCCAGCATTTT. The chain employs TRBV19 and TRBJ1-5; D possibly corresponds to TRBD1 (5 bases). This CDR3 is built from 16 residues. V lost 3 bases and J 2 bases, leaving 14 bases between the germline ends. Per the germline V gene, CDR1 is LNHDA and CDR2 is SQIVND (reference sequence).

This clonotype has only one observation. This may be a read error, as it is one base from a much larger clone. This sequence joins TRBV25-1 and TRBJ1-4; 10 bases match TRBD1. The V gene end was trimmed by 6 bases and the J gene end by 8 bases; junction bases not matched to a gene: 15. This CDR3 region has 17 residues. Looked up from germline, CDR1 is MGHDK and CDR2 is SYGVNS. This chain's CDR3 is CASSIVSTGGRKEKLFF. CDR3 nucleotide sequence: TGTGCCAGCAGCATTGTCTCGACAGGGGGCAGAAAGGAAAAACTGTTTTTT. Full variable domain (missing parts from reference TRBV25-1 and TRBJ1-4): EADIYQTPRYLVIGTGKKITLECSQTMGHDKMYWYQQDPGMELHLIHYSYGVNSTEKGDLSSESTVSRIRTEHFPLTLESARPSHTSQYLCASSIVSTGGRKEKLFFGSGTQLSVL.

This clonotype was recorded many times. This chain joins TRBV14 and TRBJ1-1; possible D gene TRBD1, 5 bases. V shed 2 bases and J shed 1 base, with 11 bases lying between them. CDR3 size: 15 residues. The germline gives CDR1 SGHDN, CDR2 FVKESK. CDR3 in amino acids: CASSQTPGKNTEAFF. The CDR3 DNA is TGTGCCAGCAGCCAAACCCCAGGGAAGAACACTGAAGCTTTCTTT.

Within the sample, this clonotype is medium-sized (0.01 to 0.1%). The chain is built from TRBV29-1 and TRBJ2-7; 7 bases line up with TRBD1. J gave up 2 bases and V 7 bases, and 2 bases lay outside the gene matches. Germline lookup yields CDR1 SQVTM and CDR2 ANQGSEA. This CDR3 region has 11 residues. DNA of the CDR3: TGCAGCGGGGGACAGACCTACGAGCAGTACTTC. Its protein product is CSGGQTYEQYF.

This clonotype was found many times. The gene calls are TRBV28 and TRBJ1-5; D is ambiguous. This CDR3 spans 14 amino acids. Germline CDR1 and CDR2: MDHEN and SYDVKM. With 5 bases removed from V and 0 bases from J, the gap between germline ends came to 8 bases. In DNA form, the CDR3 reads TGTGCCAGCAGTCCTGACATTAGCAATCAGCCCCAGCATTTT. Protein sequence: CASSPDISNQPQHF.

By share, this clonotype ranks as medium-sized. V gene TRBV5-4 combines with J gene TRBJ1-1; D gene ambiguous. The CDR3 is made up of 15 amino acids. CDR1 and CDR2 from the germline V gene are SGHNT and YYREEE (reference sequence). V dropped 1 base and J dropped 0 bases, with 10 bases sitting between them. The CDR3: CASSLPGSLNTEAFF. In DNA form, the CDR3 reads TGTGCCAGCAGCTTGCCGGGAAGCCTGAACACTGAAGCTTTCTTT.

This clonotype has at least ten counts. The DNA for the CDR3 is TGTGTCTCGCAGGAGGGCAGGCGACTGAACACTGAAGCTTTCTTT. Translation gives CVSQEGRRLNTEAFF. The rearrangement uses TRBV11-1 and TRBJ1-1, with D unresolved. The CDR3 contains 15 residues. Germline V CDR1 and CDR2: SGHAT, FQDESV (reference sequence).